Following are 6 T cell receptor beta chains from one sample sequenced in a study of T cells in Graves' hyperthyroidism and ophthalmopathy. Amplification targeted TCR beta CDR3 regions from RNA transcripts. An initial round of RT-PCR targeting the TCR CDR3 relied on the HTBI primer set. TCRdb analysed the multiplex PCR reads with MiXCR anew, one entry per CDR3 protein. The table includes fewer than 250,000 distinct CDR3 sequences, roughly 17% detected once. The sample consisted of blood. These receptors were taken from a woman between 18 and 30 years old with Graves' ophthalmopathy.

At least ten counts were recorded for this clonotype. J is TRBJ2-3 and V is TRBV12-3 or TRBV12-4; D possibly uses TRBD1 or TRBD2 (5 bases each). This CDR3 comprises 13 residues. Trimming removed 5 bases from V and 8 bases from J, with 14 bases in between. DNA of the CDR3: TGTGCCAGCAGTCCCATGGGACCCGGTACGCAGTATTTT. The encoded protein is CASSPMGPGTQYF.

The V call is TRBV27, the J call TRBJ2-1; 11 positions match TRBD2. The V gene's germline CDR1 is MNHEY and CDR2 SMNVEV (reference sequence). With 2 bases clipped from V and 8 bases from J, the junction kept 8 bases outside the gene matches. The length of the CDR3 is 16 residues. CDR3 bases: TGTGCCAGCAGTTTAACCGCGGCTAGCGGGAGGTATGAGCAGTTCTTC. Protein sequence: CASSLTAASGRYEQFF.

This clonotype was seen at least ten times. The V call is TRBV6-1, the J call TRBJ1-1; D unresolved. Germline V gene sequence: CDR1 MNHNS, CDR2 SASEGT. The V end lost 5 bases, the J end lost 0 bases, and 10 bases lay between the germline ends. The CDR3 is 14 residues long. The CDR3 loop is CASSYGRLNTEAFF. For the CDR3, the DNA is TGTGCCAGCAGTTACGGCAGATTGAACACTGAAGCTTTCTTT.

In its sample, this clonotype was seen many times. J is TRBJ1-1 and V is TRBV4-1; TRBD1 matches at 7 bases. J gave up 1 base and V 9 bases, and 2 bases lay outside the gene matches. The CDR3 spans 12 residues. The germline V gene encodes CDR1 MGHRA and CDR2 YSYEKL. CDR3 in DNA: TGCGCCAGTACAGGGGAGAACACTGAAGCTTTCTTT. This gives the protein CASTGENTEAFF.

Many counts were recorded for this clonotype. The CDR3 DNA is TGTGCCAGCTCACCGGGCTACCCCGGGGGAACCTCTCCGAACACTGAAGCTTTCTTT. Translated: CASSPGYPGGTSPNTEAFF. The chain uses TRBV18 and TRBJ1-1; possible D gene TRBD1, 5 bases. The CDR3 runs to 19 residues. Germline-derived CDR1 and CDR2 are KGHSH and LQKENI. V lost 3 bases and J lost 1, with 24 bases in between.

V usage is TRBV3-1 and J usage is TRBJ2-2, with TRBD2 identical over 7 bases. CDR1 is LGHDT, CDR2 YNNKEL, per germline (reference sequence). The V and J ends lost 4 bases and 7 bases, in that order; junction bases with no gene match: 15. The CDR3 is 17 residues long. CDR3 region: CASSPAYAGEGGGELFF. CDR3 in DNA: TGTGCCAGCAGCCCAGCCTATGCGGGAGAGGGCGGCGGGGAGCTGTTTTTT.